What follows describes a single TCR beta chain. As yet, its antigen is unknown. Some clones are missing from TCRdb's copy, which holds only in-frame ones; the method was immunoSEQ multiplex PCR. Of about 19,000 clones in the sample, about 77% were seen once. The V and J ends lost 4 bases and 8 bases, in that order; junction bases with no gene match: 13. Germline CDR1 reads SGDLS; CDR2 reads YYNGEE. The CDR3 loop spans 16 amino acids. The entry originates in a study of OX40 agonist ivuxolimab in advanced cancers. Study in general: Those enrolled were approximately 78% male, with a mean age of approximately 60 years and ages from roughly 23 to 80. Patients with prior anti-PD-1, anti-PD-L1 or anti-CTLA-4 therapy were eligible; approximately 37% had some. General observations from the study: Fewer expanded clones were found on average in CD4+ than in CD8+ T cells. Clones of CD4+ and CD8+ blood T cells grew by week 6 at doses of 0.1 to 3.0 mg/kg.

Material: CD4+ or CD8+ T cells sorted from blood, obtained in a trial of the OX40 agonist ivuxolimab. The clonotype comes from an adult with an advanced solid tumor such as melanoma, head and neck, liver or kidney cancer. The chain couples TRBV9 to TRBJ2-1; 9 nucleotides agree with TRBD2. CDR3 in amino acids: CASSQRLAGVDHEQFF. Here the CDR3 DNA reads TGTGCCAGCAGCCAAAGGTTAGCGGGAGTGGACCATGAGCAGTTCTTC.